Listed here are 17 T cell receptor beta chains from one sample, sequenced in a study of circulating tumor DNA in untreated peripheral T-cell lymphoma. Sequencing used immunoSEQ multiplex PCR; TCRdb keeps in-frame clones, though not all of them. This table has roughly 7,300 clones, roughly 80% appearing once. The sequenced sample consisted of tumor tissue. Receptors originate from a human donor with peripheral T-cell lymphoma.

V is TRBV28 and J is TRBJ2-7; unclear D gene. CDR3 size: 14 residues. Germline V lookup: CDR1 MDHEN, CDR2 SYDVKM. V was trimmed by 3 bases and J by 3 bases, leaving 12 bases between them. The DNA for the CDR3 is TGTGCCAGCAGTTTGCCCGGACGCCTCTACGAGCAGTACTTC. This encodes CASSLPGRLYEQYF.

CDR3 in amino acids: CASLIPRDLGTEAFF. CDR3 nucleotides: TGTGCCAGCCTCATTCCCAGGGATTTGGGTACTGAAGCTTTCTTT. V usage is TRBV12-5 and J usage is TRBJ1-1; TRBD1 is a possible D gene (5 bases). The CDR3 is 15 amino acids. Germline values: CDR1 LGHNT, CDR2 FRNRAP. The whole variable domain, filled in from reference TRBV12-5 and TRBJ1-1, reads DARVTQTPRHKVTEMGQEVTMRCQPILGHNTVFWYRQTMMQGLELLAYFRNRAPLDDSGMPKDRFSAEMPDATLATLKIQPSEPRDSAVYFCASLIPRDLGTEAFFGQGTRLTVV.

J is TRBJ2-7 and V is TRBV2; no clear D gene. The CDR3 runs 15 residues. The ends were cut back, 8 bases at V and 1 base at J, with 18 bases in the middle. Germline-derived CDR1 and CDR2 are SNHLY and FYNNEI. The CDR3 loop reads CASPTAKTFSYEQYF. CDR3 DNA: TGTGCCAGCCCTACAGCTAAGACTTTTTCCTACGAGCAGTACTTC.

The chain employs TRBV19 and TRBJ2-1; 8 bases map to TRBD1. After removal of 5 bases from V and 12 bases from J, the junction contained 15 bases not matched to a gene. Germline values: CDR1 LNHDA, CDR2 SQIVND (reference sequence). There are 15 residues in the CDR3. The CDR3 coding sequence is TGTGCCAGTAGTGTTCGACAGGGGTCTATGGTCGGGCAGTTCTTC. It is translated as CASSVRQGSMVGQFF.

This sequence joins TRBV14 and TRBJ1-5; D is unresolved. Trimming took 1 base from V and 6 from J, leaving 4 bases between them. This CDR3 is 12 amino acids long. Germline V gives CDR1 SGHDN, CDR2 FVKESK. CDR3 DNA sequence: TGTGCCAGCAGCCAAGGGTTTCAGCCCCAGCATTTT. Protein: CASSQGFQPQHF.

This clone appeared a few times. The chain uses TRBV7-8 and TRBJ2-1; 10 bases align to TRBD2. CDR3 length: 13 residues. CDR1 is SGHVS and CDR2 is FQNEAQ in the germline V gene. Trimming at V came to 6 bases and at J to 10 bases, leaving 6 bases not matched to a gene. The CDR3 bases are TGTGCCAGCAGTGTAGCGGGAGGAATCGAGCAGTTCTTC. This sequence encodes CASSVAGGIEQFF.

The CDR3: CAWDKGRSTGELFF. CDR3 DNA: TGTGCCTGGGATAAGGGCAGAAGCACCGGGGAGCTGTTTTTT. The rearrangement links TRBV30 to TRBJ2-2; D ambiguous. CDR3 length: 14 residues. V lost 5 bases, J lost 4 bases, and 14 bases lay in between. Germline lookup yields CDR1 GTSNPN and CDR2 SVGIG (reference sequence). The whole variable domain, remainder taken from reference TRBV30 and TRBJ2-2, is SQTIHQWPATLVQPVGSPLSLECTVEGTSNPNLYWYRQAAGRGLQLLFYSVGIGQISSEVPQNLSASRPQDRQFILSSKKLLLSDSGFYLCAWDKGRSTGELFFGEGSRLTVL.

For the CDR3, the DNA is TGCGCCTTCCGGGATCCCACAGATACGCAGTATTTT. The encoded protein is CAFRDPTDTQYF. The chain carries TRBV10-2 and TRBJ2-3, with D possibly TRBD2 on 5 matching bases. CDR1 WSHSY and CDR2 SAAADI come from the germline V gene. The CDR3 covers 12 residues. The V and J ends lost 11 bases and 2 bases respectively, with 11 bases between them.

This chain joins TRBV18 and TRBJ2-1; the D gene is possibly TRBD2 (6 bases). V gave up 1 base and J gave up 8 bases, with 21 bases separating them. The germline V gene encodes CDR1 KGHSH and CDR2 LQKENI. There are 17 residues in the CDR3. The CDR3 reads CASSPRSSGGVGDEQFF. The CDR3 DNA reads TGTGCCAGCTCACCACGTTCCTCCGGAGGGGTTGGGGATGAGCAGTTCTTC.

The V and J genes are TRBV19 and TRBJ1-5; 8 bases match TRBD1. This CDR3 region has 16 residues. With 6 bases clipped from V and 6 bases from J, the junction kept 13 bases outside the gene matches. Per germline, CDR1 LNHDA and CDR2 SQIVND (reference sequence). The CDR3 DNA is TGTGCCAGTAGAATCACCGCCAGGGGGCTAGGTCAGCCCCAGCATTTT. Protein sequence: CASRITARGLGQPQHF.

This clone was seen just once. The chain uses TRBV27 and TRBJ1-2; no definite D call. The CDR3 length is 13 residues. V gave up 4 bases and J gave up 4 bases, with 10 bases separating them. In germline, CDR1 is MNHEY, CDR2 SMNVEV (reference sequence). The CDR3 sequence is CASSWPYSYGYTF. CDR3 DNA: TGTGCCAGCAGTTGGCCCTACAGCTATGGCTACACCTTC.

This chain uses TRBV11-3 with TRBJ2-5; 11 bases line up with TRBD2. This CDR3 has 17 amino acids. Looked up from germline, CDR1 is SGHNT and CDR2 is YENEEA. The ends lost 3 bases at V and 1 base at J; junction bases unmatched: 7. CDR3 DNA sequence: TGTGCCAGCAGCTTTAGAGCGGGACTAGCGGTCCAAGAGACCCAGTACTTC. Protein: CASSFRAGLAVQETQYF.

V is TRBV10-2 and J is TRBJ2-1; tentatively, D is TRBD1 (6 bases). The CDR3 runs to 16 residues. Germline-derived CDR1 and CDR2 are WSHSY and SAAADI. With 7 bases removed from V and 12 bases from J, the gap between germline ends came to 28 bases. CDR3 residues: CASNPALKGGSPGQFF. The CDR3 nucleotides read TGCGCCAGCAATCCGGCTCTTAAAGGGGGAAGTCCGGGGCAGTTCTTC.

V is TRBV15 and J is TRBJ2-2, with 15 bases fitting TRBD2. The CDR3 sequence is 15 residues long. V shed 5 bases, J shed 10 bases, and the junction held 5 bases outside the gene matches. Looked up from germline, CDR1 is LNHNV and CDR2 is YYDKDF (reference sequence). This chain's CDR3 is CATSGLAGGPVELFF. The CDR3 coding sequence is TGTGCCACCAGCGGACTAGCGGGAGGGCCTGTGGAGCTGTTTTTT. Based on the CDR3 plus reference TRBV15 and TRBJ2-2, the full variable domain is DAMVIQNPRYQVTQFGKPVTLSCSQTLNHNVMYWYQQKSSQAPKLLFHYYDKDFNNEADTPDNFQSRRPNTSFCFLDIRSPGLGDTAMYLCATSGLAGGPVELFFGEGSRLTVL.

The chain is built from TRBV7-2 and TRBJ2-2, with D perhaps assigned TRBD1 or TRBD2 (6 bases each). The CDR3 has 15 amino acids. Germline assignment: CDR1 SGHTA and CDR2 FQGNSA. V was shortened by 3 bases and J by 5 bases, with 13 bases between the two germline ends. The CDR3: CASSLLGGATGELFF. The CDR3 coding sequence is TGTGCCAGCAGCTTGTTGGGGGGCGCGACCGGGGAGCTGTTTTTT.

The rearrangement links TRBV19 to TRBJ2-7; D perhaps matches TRBD2 (5 bases). Germline lookup yields CDR1 LNHDA and CDR2 SQIVND (reference sequence). CDR3 size: 14 residues. The V end lost 3 bases, the J end lost 0 bases, and 9 bases lay between the germline ends. The CDR3 protein is CASSIGRGSYEQYF. In DNA, the CDR3 is TGTGCCAGTAGTATTGGTCGGGGCTCCTACGAGCAGTACTTC. Filled out from reference TRBV19 and TRBJ2-7, the complete variable domain reads DGGITQSPKYLFRKEGQNVTLSCEQNLNHDAMYWYRQDPGQGLRLIYYSQIVNDFQKGDIAEGYSVSREKKESFPLTVTSAQKNPTAFYLCASSIGRGSYEQYFGPGTRLTVT.

This chain links TRBV14 with TRBJ2-5; TRBD1 matches at 9 bases. Per the germline V gene, CDR1 is SGHDN and CDR2 is FVKESK. After removal of 4 bases from V and 0 bases from J, the junction contained 9 bases not matched to a gene. The CDR3 totals 17 residues. CDR3 sequence: CASSLYGGTGYQETQYF. CDR3 DNA: TGTGCCAGCAGCCTATATGGCGGGACAGGGTACCAAGAGACCCAGTACTTC.